Sequencing of this T cell receptor beta chain was carried out in a study of T cell repertoires in cytomegalovirus infection. Study context: Peptides in the study included HLA-C-restricted and HLA-B-restricted CMV epitopes. Public TCR beta signature analysis indicated the presence of both CMV infection and matching HLA type.

With regard to this clonotype: The antigen is not known.

The ends were cut back, 8 bases at V and 4 bases at J, with 9 bases in the middle. The germline gives CDR1 MNHEY, CDR2 SMNVEV (reference sequence). This CDR3 has 11 amino acids. One entry per CDR3 protein results from TCRdb running MiXCR on the reads. The sample has 900,000 to 950,000 distinct CDR3 sequences; roughly a third are singletons. The chain carries TRBV27 and TRBJ2-7; D uncertain. This specimen consisted of cultured CD8+ T cells from PBMCs, obtained from culture after CMV antigen stimulation. This clonotype was sampled from a human donor in good health (CMV status not recorded). Some clones in this sample may be carry-over from other donors' samples. CDR3 nucleotide sequence: TGTGCCAGCGGGATAAGTTACGAGCAGTACTTC. It encodes CASGISYEQYF.